This TCR beta chain was identified in a study of blood T cells in healthy people across ages. Next came a second PCR, run for about 6 to 11 cycles, which used a sample-barcoded 5' primer along with a J-beta primer mix. TCRdb called the 5' RACE reads again in MiXCR, with one record for every CDR3 protein. This sample yields about 900,000 distinct CDR3 sequences, of which roughly 50% are seen a single time; roughly 12% belongs to the top ten. Germline CDR1 is MNHEY and CDR2 is SMNVEV (reference sequence). The CDR3 sequence is 11 residues long. Trimming stripped 4 bases from V and 10 bases from J, with 10 bases between. In this sample, this clonotype turned up a few times.

The sequenced sample was blood. The TCR sequence derives from a man aged 25 to 40 in good health. The J gene is TRBJ1-1, the V gene TRBV27; D is uncertain. CDR3 protein: CASSSNLGAFF. The CDR3 DNA is TGTGCCAGCAGTTCGAACCTGGGAGCTTTCTTT.